This TCR beta chain was recorded in a study of blood T cell repertoires in COVID-19 (dated by TCRdb to between 2020 and 2021). Turning to the overall study: Collaborator samples came from the United States, Italy and Spain and covered acute and convalescent phases of COVID-19. The prospective study material was composed of cDNA or gDNA derived from T cells, B-cell-depleted T cells, or PBMCs. The dataset comprised deeply sampled blood TCRbeta repertoires from subjects exposed to, actively infected with, or recovered from COVID-19. The repertoires were released in a freely available public database intended as a resource for research on the immune response to SARS-CoV-2. Samples came from the ongoing ImmuneRACE study (first 160 participants) plus 1,254 subjects from 6 global collaborators. A de-identified subject ID, COVID-19 status, age in years and sex were almost always included in the sample metadata. Where available, HLA class I and class II types were obtained from metadata supplied by the sample provider rather than from assay-based typing. Results the study describes overall, beyond this receptor: The amount of clinical and demographic metadata varied by source and participant and was provided uncurated.

The immunoSEQ Assay, a bias-controlled multiplex PCR, was used to amplify TCRbeta CDR3 regions from genomic DNA. On the authors' methods: Within the assay, amplification of reference gene primers was used to estimate how many nucleated cells each sample contained. To quantify the absolute abundance of each unique TCRbeta CDR3 rearrangement, sequence reads were collapsed and filtered. Productive Simpson clonality was computed per sample as the square root of Simpson's diversity index over productive rearrangements. This is the immuneACCESS table as TCRdb keeps it, with only in-frame sequences that have V and J called. A part of the clones is gone; compared with another copy, unresolved V genes explain less than half, and the rest is unexplained. The V and J calls and clone size are taken from that table; D and trimming were inferred from the DNA. The sample table lists about 220,000 clones, roughly 80% of them with a count of one. 1.3% of the sample is taken by the ten largest.

CDR1 and CDR2 are drawn from the germline V gene (reference sequence): GTSNPN, SVGIG. Trimming leaves V shorter by 2 bases and J shorter by 4 bases, with the junction holding 10 bases beyond the gene matches. The CDR3 goes from the cysteine to the phenylalanine over 15 residues. The DNA shown is the 45-base CDR3, in frame from base 1. As to this clone: It has no known antigen specificity. One base away there is no much larger clone; base qualities are not given.

In the prospective study, participants were roughly 18 to 100 years old, resided in about two dozen geographic areas of the United States, and were enrolled through a virtual design. In the prospective study, participants were assigned to cohorts based on the clinical history participants reported in a screening survey and a study questionnaire. In the prospective study, whole blood, serum and a nasopharyngeal or oropharyngeal swab were collected from each participant by mobile phlebotomists. Participants in the prospective study had the option to provide additional blood draws and questionnaires over a roughly two-month period. Prospective study blood samples were shipped either frozen or at room temperature before DNA extraction.

Sequenced input: PBMCs or T cells enriched from blood (not recorded which). The clonotype originates from a woman aged 35 to 49 with acute COVID-19. The rearranged segments are TRBV30 and TRBJ1-2; 7 bases in the junction line up with TRBD1. CDR3 protein: CAWSIATGFFYGYTF. The DNA sequence is as follows: TGTGCCTGGAGTATCGCGACAGGGTTTTTCTATGGCTACACCTTC.